This T cell receptor (beta chain) was captured by sequencing in a study of CD8+ T cells in alopecia areata. Points on this clone: The sample holds other DNA sequences that translate to the same CDR3.

RNA extraction was followed by reverse transcription into cDNA, which acted as the sequencing template. Clones were sequenced by immunoSEQ multiplex PCR, and TCRdb holds only the in-frame ones, with some missing. This table has about 140,000 clones, around 62% appearing once. The CDR3 consists of 11 residues. The germline CDR1 and CDR2 sequences are ENHRY and SYGVKD. V shed 3 bases and J shed 8 bases, with 4 bases lying between them. V and J are TRBV10-3 and TRBJ1-4; no clear D. The sequencing sample was made of CD8+ T cells sorted from blood. The receptor comes from a human donor in good health. The CDR3 DNA follows: TGTGCCATCAGTGAAGGAGAAAAACTGTTTTTT. Its protein product is CAISEGEKLFF.